Below, 20 T cell receptor beta chains from the same sample are listed, as sequenced in a study of blood T cells in healthy people across ages. Combining a sample-barcoded 5' primer with a J-beta primer mix, a second PCR ran for roughly 7 to 12 cycles. TCRdb fed the 5' RACE reads into MiXCR, producing one record per CDR3 protein. The sample lists about 1,500,000 distinct CDR3 sequences, roughly 27% occurring once. The sequencing sample was made of blood. Receptor source: a woman aged 25 to 39 in good health.

V and J are TRBV20-1 and TRBJ2-3; 13 bases map to TRBD2. Germline CDR1 and CDR2: DFQATT and SNEGSKA (reference sequence). The CDR3 totals 14 residues. After removal of 5 bases from V and 5 bases from J, the junction contained 4 bases not matched to a gene. The CDR3 loop is CSARTSGGVDTQYF. The CDR3 nucleotides read TGCAGTGCTCGGACTAGCGGGGGCGTAGATACGCAGTATTTT.

This clonotype appeared a few times. V usage is TRBV20-1 and J usage is TRBJ2-1; 12 bases are a match to TRBD2. The CDR3 sequence is 15 residues long. V lost 3 bases and J lost 6; bases outside the gene matches: 6. Germline CDR1 reads DFQATT; CDR2 reads SNEGSKA (reference sequence). Here the CDR3 DNA reads TGCAGTGCTAGCACGACTAGCGGGGGTTTCAATGAGCAGTTCTTC. This translates into CSASTTSGGFNEQFF.

The chain employs TRBV5-1 and TRBJ1-6, with D tentatively TRBD1 (6 bases). Per germline, CDR1 SGHRS and CDR2 YFSETQ. This CDR3 has 16 amino acids. V was pared by 0 bases and J by 2 bases, with 9 bases between. The CDR3 loop reads CASSLAGTTYNSPLHF. The CDR3 coding sequence is TGCGCCAGCAGCTTGGCCGGGACAACCTATAATTCACCCCTCCACTTT.

The chain carries TRBV20-1 and TRBJ2-2, with unresolved D. The germline CDR1 and CDR2 sequences are DFQATT and SNEGSKA (reference sequence). This CDR3 is built from 12 residues. Trimming stripped 3 bases from V and 3 bases from J, with 5 bases between. CDR3 region: CSASLHTGELFF. The CDR3 DNA follows: TGCAGTGCTAGTCTTCACACCGGGGAGCTGTTTTTT.

This clonotype has ten or more counts. V usage is TRBV5-6 and J usage is TRBJ2-4; D may match TRBD1 or TRBD2 (5 bases each). The CDR3 spans 12 residues. The germline V gene has CDR1 SGHDT and CDR2 YYEEEE. V was cut by 4 bases and J by 13 bases, with 15 bases left in between. The CDR3 bases are TGTGCCAGCAGCGCCGCGCTAGGGGAGCAGTACTTC. Its protein product is CASSAALGEQYF.

Turning to this clonotype: This may come from a read error, since a much larger clone is one base off. This chain connects TRBV27 to TRBJ2-1; D gene ambiguous. The ends were cut back, 6 bases at V and 6 bases at J, with 12 bases in the middle. The germline CDR1 and CDR2 sequences are MNHEY and SMNVEV (reference sequence). The CDR3 totals 13 residues. The CDR3 DNA reads TGTGCCAGCAGGTTAAATAATCTCAATGAGCAGTTCTTC. Translation: CASRLNNLNEQFF.

The chain couples TRBV7-3 to TRBJ2-1, with TRBD2 matching 9 bases. Looked up from germline, CDR1 is SGHTA and CDR2 is FQGTGA. J was trimmed by 8 bases and V by 0 bases; bases with no gene match: 17. The CDR3 is made up of 19 amino acids. In nucleotides, the CDR3 is TGTGCCAGCAGCTTAACCGGTTATGGCGGGGGGGCCTCCAACGATGAGCAGTTCTTC. Protein sequence: CASSLTGYGGGASNDEQFF.

Details on this clonotype: This may be a read error: a much more frequent sequence differs by one nucleotide. The chain is built from TRBV20-1 and TRBJ2-7, with a weak D call TRBD2 (6 bases). The CDR3 consists of 12 residues. CDR1 is DFQATT and CDR2 is SNEGSKA in the germline V gene (reference sequence). Here the CDR3 DNA reads TGCAGGGCTACCGGGACTTCCTACGAGCAGTACTTC. It encodes CRATGTSYEQYF.

This clonotype came up many times. The rearrangement links TRBV7-2 to TRBJ2-1, with D uncertain. Looked up from germline, CDR1 is SGHTA and CDR2 is FQGNSA. Trimming removed 2 bases at V and 9 bases at J, with 11 bases between. The CDR3 runs 13 residues. This CDR3 is CASSLNSWGEQFF. The CDR3 nucleotides read TGTGCCAGCAGCTTAAACAGTTGGGGTGAGCAGTTCTTC.

The sample holds a few counts of this clonotype. The chain combines TRBV21-1 with TRBJ1-5. TRBV21-1 is classified as a pseudogene. This CDR3 is built from 15 residues. CDR3: CAGSKSRHSNQPQHF. The CDR3 bases are TGTGCCGGCAGCAAGAGCAGGCATAGCAATCAGCCCCAGCATTTT.

The chain carries TRBV7-6 and TRBJ2-3, with 8 bases identical to TRBD1. This CDR3 is 16 amino acids long. Germline trimming cut 6 bases from V and 0 bases from J; bases unmatched to any gene: 8. Germline V gives CDR1 SGHVS, CDR2 FNYEAQ. The CDR3 loop is CASSLTWTGSTDTQYF. The CDR3 DNA reads TGTGCCAGCAGTCTTACCTGGACAGGGAGCACAGATACGCAGTATTTT. The variable domain in full, completed from reference TRBV7-6 and TRBJ2-3, reads GAGVSQSPRYKVTKRGQDVALRCDPISGHVSLYWYRQALGQGPEFLTYFNYEAQQDKSGLPNDRFSAERPEGSISTLTIQRTEQRDSAMYRCASSLTWTGSTDTQYFGPGTRLTVL.

This clonotype has only a few counts. One base away lies a much larger clone, so this may be a sequencing read error. The genes are TRBV30 and TRBJ2-5; D is uncertain. Germline CDR1 and CDR2: GTSNPN and SVGIG (reference sequence). V gave up 0 bases and J gave up 13 bases, with 18 bases separating them. The CDR3 has 13 amino acids. The CDR3 nucleotides read TGTGCCTGGAGTGTATCCCCAAACTCCAAGCCGTACTTC. It specifies CAWSVSPNSKPYF.

On this clonotype: The junction shows a germline mismatch at one end, possibly a read error. This rearrangement joins TRBV7-9 to TRBJ1-4; D is perhaps TRBD1 (6 bases). CDR1 is SEHNR, CDR2 FQNEAQ, per germline (reference sequence). This CDR3 contains 17 residues. The CDR3 DNA follows: TGTGCCGGCAGCTTAACCGGGGGCGGCCGAAAAGGCGAAAAACTGTTTTTT. Its protein is CAGSLTGGGRKGEKLFF.

The chain carries TRBV5-6 and TRBJ1-6, with D unclear. CDR3 size: 14 residues. CDR1 and CDR2 (germline): SGHDT, YYEEEE. Trimming shortened V by 5 bases and J by 10 bases, and 16 bases separated the two germline ends. DNA for the CDR3: TGTGCCAGCAGGGAGTCTGGAGTTCAGTCACCCCTCCACTTT. Protein sequence: CASRESGVQSPLHF.

In this sample, this clonotype turned up many times. This chain connects TRBV5-1 to TRBJ2-3; 12 nucleotides align to TRBD2. This CDR3 is built from 15 residues. V shed 5 bases, J shed 4 bases, and the junction held 5 bases outside the gene matches. Germline CDR1 is SGHRS and CDR2 is YFSETQ. CDR3 in DNA: TGCGCCAGCAGTCCTAGCGGGGGGGCCCCAGATACGCAGTATTTT. Encoded protein: CASSPSGGAPDTQYF.

This sequence joins TRBV4-2 and TRBJ2-3, with 10 bases lining up with TRBD2. Germline-derived CDR1 and CDR2 are LGHNA and YNFKEQ. Trimming at V came to 3 bases and at J to 5 bases, leaving 8 bases not matched to a gene. This CDR3 is built from 16 residues. The CDR3 DNA reads TGTGCCAGCAGCCAGGAAAGCGGGGGGGCGAGAGATACGCAGTATTTT. Its translation is CASSQESGGARDTQYF.

Here the CDR3 DNA reads TGTGCCAGCAGCGCCCCAGGGTCATGGGGCTACACCTTC. This encodes CASSAPGSWGYTF. This chain connects TRBV3-1 to TRBJ1-2; D perhaps matches TRBD1 (5 bases). The V gene's germline CDR1 is LGHDT and CDR2 YNNKEL (reference sequence). The CDR3 runs 13 residues. Trimming took 5 bases from V and 8 from J, leaving 15 bases between them.

The chain employs TRBV5-1 and TRBJ2-4; 8 positions agree with TRBD1. With 0 bases clipped from V and 6 bases from J, the junction kept 8 bases outside the gene matches. Germline V gene sequence: CDR1 SGHRS, CDR2 YFSETQ. CDR3 size: 16 residues. CDR3 sequence: CASSLGAGGSGNIQYF. The CDR3 coding sequence is TGCGCCAGCAGCTTGGGGGCAGGGGGCTCGGGAAACATTCAGTACTTC.

The J gene is TRBJ1-5, the V gene TRBV6-1, with D unclear. The CDR3 is 18 amino acids. Germline CDR1 reads MNHNS; CDR2 reads SASEGT. Trimming took 0 bases from V and 0 from J, leaving 15 bases between them. The DNA for the CDR3 is TGTGCCAGCAGTGAAGCGCAACTTCACGGACCTAGCAATCAGCCCCAGCATTTT. It specifies CASSEAQLHGPSNQPQHF.

This rearrangement joins TRBV12-3 or TRBV12-4 to TRBJ1-4, with D unresolved. V was clipped by 5 bases and J by 5 bases, with 12 bases between them. The CDR3 loop spans 14 amino acids. DNA for the CDR3: TGTGCCAGCAGTCCCAGCAGGTCAAATGAAAAACTGTTTTTT. This encodes CASSPSRSNEKLFF.